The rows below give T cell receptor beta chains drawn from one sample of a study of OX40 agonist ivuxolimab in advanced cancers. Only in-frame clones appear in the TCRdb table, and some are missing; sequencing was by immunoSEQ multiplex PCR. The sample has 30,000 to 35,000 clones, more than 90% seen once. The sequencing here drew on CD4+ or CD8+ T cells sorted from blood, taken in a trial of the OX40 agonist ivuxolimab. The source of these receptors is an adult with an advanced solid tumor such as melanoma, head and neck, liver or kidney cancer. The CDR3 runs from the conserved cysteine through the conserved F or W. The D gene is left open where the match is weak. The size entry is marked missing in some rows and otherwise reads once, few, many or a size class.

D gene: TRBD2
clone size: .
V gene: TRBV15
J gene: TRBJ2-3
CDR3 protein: CATSLAEGTDTQYF
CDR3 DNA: TGTGCCACCAGTCTAGCGGAGGGCACAGATACGCAGTATTTT

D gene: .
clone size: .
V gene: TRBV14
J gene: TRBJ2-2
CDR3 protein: CASSQLGTGELFF
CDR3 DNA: TGTGCCAGCAGCCAATTAGGCACCGGGGAGCTGTTTTTT

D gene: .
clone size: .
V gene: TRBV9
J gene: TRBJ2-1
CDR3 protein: CASSVDPDNEQFF
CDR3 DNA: TGTGCCAGCAGCGTAGACCCGGACAATGAGCAGTTCTTC

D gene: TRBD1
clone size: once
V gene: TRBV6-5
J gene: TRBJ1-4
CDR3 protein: CASSYSKGQGNEKLFF
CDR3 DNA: TGTGCCAGCAGTTACTCGAAGGGACAGGGGAATGAAAAACTGTTTTTT

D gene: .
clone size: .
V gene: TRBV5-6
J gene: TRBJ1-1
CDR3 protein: CASSLGQPEAFF
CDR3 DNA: TGTGCCAGCAGCTTGGGGCAGCCTGAAGCTTTCTTT

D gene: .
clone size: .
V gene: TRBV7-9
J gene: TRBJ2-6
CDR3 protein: CASSESLSGANVLTF
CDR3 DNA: TGTGCCAGCAGCGAGAGCCTCTCTGGGGCCAACGTCCTGACTTTC

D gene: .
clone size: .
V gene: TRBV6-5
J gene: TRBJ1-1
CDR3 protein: CASSRNTEAFF
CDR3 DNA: TGTGCCAGCAGCAGGAACACTGAAGCTTTCTTT

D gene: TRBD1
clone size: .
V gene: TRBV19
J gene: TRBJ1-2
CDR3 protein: CASSIDRTNTGDGYTF
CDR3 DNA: TGTGCCAGTAGTATAGATCGGACCAATACAGGGGATGGCTACACCTTC

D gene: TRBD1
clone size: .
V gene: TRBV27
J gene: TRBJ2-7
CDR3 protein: CASSLDRGNEQYF
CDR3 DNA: TGTGCCAGCAGTTTGGACAGGGGTAACGAGCAGTACTTC

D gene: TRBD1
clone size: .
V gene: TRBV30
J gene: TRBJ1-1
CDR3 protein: CAWSGTAFRSGGANTEAFF
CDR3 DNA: TGTGCCTGGAGCGGGACAGCATTTAGGTCGGGGGGTGCGAACACTGAAGCTTTCTTT

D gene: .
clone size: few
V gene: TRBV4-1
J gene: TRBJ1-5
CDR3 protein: CASSQATAYSNQPQHF
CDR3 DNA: TGCGCCAGCAGCCAAGCGACAGCTTATAGCAATCAGCCCCAGCATTTT

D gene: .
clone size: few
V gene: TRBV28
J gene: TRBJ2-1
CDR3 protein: CASSSLTLYNEQFF
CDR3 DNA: TGTGCCAGCAGTTCCCTGACTCTCTACAATGAGCAGTTCTTC

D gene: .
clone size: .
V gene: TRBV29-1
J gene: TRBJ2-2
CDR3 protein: CSARDYTGELFF
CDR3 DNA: TGCAGCGCTCGGGATTACACCGGGGAGCTGTTTTTT

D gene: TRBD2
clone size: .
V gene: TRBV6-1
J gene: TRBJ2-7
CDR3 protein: CATRGDGPHEQYF
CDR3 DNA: TGTGCCACCCGGGGGGACGGGCCGCACGAGCAGTACTTC

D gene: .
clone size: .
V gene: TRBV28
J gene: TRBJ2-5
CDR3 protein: CASSADTEWAETQYF
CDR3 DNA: TGTGCCAGCAGCGCCGATACAGAATGGGCAGAGACCCAGTACTTC

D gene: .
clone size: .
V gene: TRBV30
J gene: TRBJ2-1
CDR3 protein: CAWSQSYNEQFF
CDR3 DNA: TGTGCCTGGAGCCAGTCCTACAATGAGCAGTTCTTC

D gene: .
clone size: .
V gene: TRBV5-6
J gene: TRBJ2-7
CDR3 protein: CASSPIADSYEQYF
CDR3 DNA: TGTGCCAGCAGCCCTATAGCGGATTCCTACGAGCAGTACTTC

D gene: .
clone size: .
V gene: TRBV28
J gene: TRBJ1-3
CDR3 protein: CASSLPLGGSGNTIYF
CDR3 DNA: TGTGCCAGCAGTTTACCCCTAGGGGGCTCTGGAAACACCATATATTTT

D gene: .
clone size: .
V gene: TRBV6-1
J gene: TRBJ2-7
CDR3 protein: CASSPSGGDPYEQYF
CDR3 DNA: TGTGCCAGCAGTCCTTCCGGGGGAGACCCCTACGAGCAGTACTTC

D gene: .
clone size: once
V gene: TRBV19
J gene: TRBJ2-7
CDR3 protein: CASSIGSYEQYF
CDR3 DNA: TGTGCCAGTAGTATTGGGTCCTACGAGCAGTACTTC

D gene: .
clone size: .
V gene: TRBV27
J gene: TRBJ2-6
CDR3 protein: CASSLGGAGANVLTF
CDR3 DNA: TGTGCCAGCAGTTTAGGTGGCGCTGGGGCCAACGTCCTGACTTTC

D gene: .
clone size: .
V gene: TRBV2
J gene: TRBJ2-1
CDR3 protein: CASTINEQFF
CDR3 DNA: TGTGCCAGCACCATCAATGAGCAGTTCTTC

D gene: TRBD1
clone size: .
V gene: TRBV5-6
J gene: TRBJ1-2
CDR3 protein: CASSYTPGTGEGYTF
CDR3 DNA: TGTGCCAGCAGCTACACCCCCGGGACAGGGGAAGGCTACACCTTC

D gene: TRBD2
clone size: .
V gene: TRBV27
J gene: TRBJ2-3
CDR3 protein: CASSLYEASGSYDTQYF
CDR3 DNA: TGTGCCAGCAGTTTATACGAGGCTAGCGGGAGCTATGATACGCAGTATTTT

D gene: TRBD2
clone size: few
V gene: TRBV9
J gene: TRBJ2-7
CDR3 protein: CASSALGLANEQYF
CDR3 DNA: TGTGCCAGCAGCGCACTTGGACTAGCAAACGAGCAGTACTTC

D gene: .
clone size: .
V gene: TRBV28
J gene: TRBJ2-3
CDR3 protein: CATLPENWGGTDTQYF
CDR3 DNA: TGTGCCACCCTGCCAGAGAATTGGGGTGGCACAGATACGCAGTATTTT

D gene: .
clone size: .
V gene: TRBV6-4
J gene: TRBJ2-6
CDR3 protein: CASSPGVLSGANVLTF
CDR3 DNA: TGTGCCAGCAGTCCAGGGGTGCTCTCTGGGGCCAACGTCCTGACTTTC

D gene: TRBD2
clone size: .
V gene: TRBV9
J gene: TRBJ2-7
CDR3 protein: CASSDDGGSEQYF
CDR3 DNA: TGTGCCAGCAGCGACGACGGGGGGAGCGAGCAGTACTTC